The 20 T cell receptor beta chains below were found in one sample sequenced in a study of cytomegalovirus exposure and HLA in healthy donors. The PCR was carried out with 60 Vbeta primers and 13 Jbeta primers. The table came from immunoSEQ multiplex PCR; TCRdb's copy has only in-frame clones and leaves some out. The data show a few hundred thousand clones, more than 85% seen once. Material for sequencing was PBMCs. These receptors were obtained from a woman in her late teens or twenties in good health and CMV-seronegative.

In nucleotides, the CDR3 is TGTGCCAGTAGTACCGGAGGGAGGGCCTTCAATGAGCAGTTCTTC. This sequence encodes CASSTGGRAFNEQFF. This sequence joins TRBV19 and TRBJ2-1; 7 bases match TRBD2. The CDR3 is 15 amino acids. The ends lost 4 bases at V and 6 bases at J; junction bases unmatched: 9. Per germline, CDR1 LNHDA and CDR2 SQIVND (reference sequence).

The V and J genes are TRBV5-1 and TRBJ2-7; TRBD2 aligns across 8 bases. This CDR3 is 18 amino acids long. From germline, CDR1 is SGHRS and CDR2 YFSETQ. V trimming: 3 bases; J trimming: 1 base; junction bases outside the gene matches: 15. The CDR3 loop is CASSSLGSSGRTSYEQYF. The CDR3 coding sequence is TGCGCCAGCAGCTCCCTAGGTTCCAGCGGGAGAACTTCCTACGAGCAGTACTTC.

The chain uses TRBV28 and TRBJ2-3; possible D gene TRBD1, 7 bases. The CDR3 contains 17 residues. Between the trimmed V and J ends, which lost 2 bases and 2 bases, there was a span of 17 bases. CDR1 and CDR2 (germline): MDHEN, SYDVKM. The CDR3 is CASSLGHQGGFTDTQYF. As DNA, the CDR3 is TGTGCCAGCAGTTTAGGCCACCAGGGGGGTTTCACAGATACGCAGTATTTT.

J is TRBJ1-2 and V is TRBV9; 7 bases are a match to TRBD1. Germline trimming cut 0 bases from V and 5 bases from J; bases unmatched to any gene: 7. CDR3 length equals 15 residues. Germline V CDR1 and CDR2: SGDLS, YYNGEE. This chain's CDR3 is CASSVGAGGNYGYTF. The DNA of the CDR3 is TGTGCCAGCAGCGTAGGTGCAGGGGGGAATTATGGCTACACCTTC.

In its sample, this clone was seen a few times. The same CDR3 is also encoded by other DNA sequences in this sample. This sequence joins TRBV5-1 and TRBJ1-4; D gene uncertain. Trimming cost V 0 bases and J 0 bases, with 3 bases left between them. CDR1 SGHRS and CDR2 YFSETQ come from the germline V gene. This CDR3 comprises 14 residues. The DNA of the CDR3 is TGCGCCAGCAGCTTGGACTCAACTAATGAAAAACTGTTTTTT. This gives the protein CASSLDSTNEKLFF.

The chain joins TRBV9 to TRBJ2-3, with D possibly TRBD1 on 5 matching bases. The CDR3 spans 13 residues. V lost 2 bases to trimming and J lost 3 bases, with 7 bases between them. Germline CDR1 and CDR2: SGDLS and YYNGEE. CDR3 DNA sequence: TGTGCCAGCAGCGTGACAGTTACAGATACGCAGTATTTT. Translation: CASSVTVTDTQYF. The full variable domain, with the rest looked up from reference TRBV9 and TRBJ2-3, is DSGVTQTPKHLITATGQRVTLRCSPRSGDLSVYWYQQSLDQGLQFLIQYYNGEERAKGNILERFSAQQFPDLHSELNLSSLELGDSALYFCASSVTVTDTQYFGPGTRLTVL.

The chain has TRBV2 and TRBJ1-2, with 7 bases matching TRBD1. The germline V gene encodes CDR1 SNHLY and CDR2 FYNNEI. Trimming at V came to 6 bases and at J to 0 bases, leaving 7 bases not matched to a gene. The CDR3 has 15 residues. As DNA, the CDR3 is TGTGCCAGCAGGGAGCCAGGGGGAGCTAACTATGGCTACACCTTC. Protein product: CASREPGGANYGYTF.

The chain joins TRBV7-9 to TRBJ2-2; no firm D call. Trimming took off 0 bases at V and 0 bases at J, with 8 bases between the two ends. Germline lookup yields CDR1 SEHNR and CDR2 FQNEAQ (reference sequence). The length of the CDR3 is 16 residues. The CDR3 bases are TGTGCCAGCAGCTTAGCTTGGCCAGCGAACACCGGGGAGCTGTTTTTT. Protein: CASSLAWPANTGELFF.

This chain joins TRBV6-5 and TRBJ2-7, with a possible D match to TRBD1 (6 bases). With 7 bases removed from V and 0 bases from J, the gap between germline ends came to 13 bases. The CDR3 spans 14 residues. The germline gives CDR1 MNHEY, CDR2 SVGAGI. The CDR3 here is CASTRGPSSYEQYF. For the CDR3, the DNA is TGTGCCAGCACCAGGGGTCCGAGCTCCTACGAGCAGTACTTC.

The rearrangement joins TRBV11-2 to TRBJ1-1; maybe TRBD1 (5 bases). Trimming removed 5 bases at V and 1 base at J, with 17 bases between. Germline-derived CDR1 and CDR2 are SGHAT and FQNNGV. The CDR3 consists of 16 residues. CDR3 nucleotides: TGTGCCAGCAGCCCAATACGCCAGGGCCCGAACACTGAAGCTTTCTTT. The encoded protein is CASSPIRQGPNTEAFF. Together with reference TRBV11-2 and TRBJ1-1, the CDR3 gives the full variable domain: EAGVAQSPRYKIIEKRQSVAFWCNPISGHATLYWYQQILGQGPKLLIQFQNNGVVDDSQLPKDRFSAERLKGVDSTLKIQPAKLEDSAVYLCASSPIRQGPNTEAFFGQGTRLTVV.

The chain has TRBV6-1 and TRBJ1-2; D is possibly TRBD1 (6 bases). V was shortened by 2 bases and J by 2 bases, with 6 bases between the two germline ends. The germline gives CDR1 MNHNS, CDR2 SASEGT. The CDR3 length is 13 residues. CDR3 sequence reads: CASSERGNYGYTF. The CDR3, as DNA: TGTGCCAGCAGTGAAAGGGGGAACTATGGCTACACCTTC.

The chain links TRBV7-8 to TRBJ2-7, with a weak D call TRBD1 (7 bases). CDR3 size: 15 residues. The germline gives CDR1 SGHVS, CDR2 FQNEAQ. The V gene lost 3 bases and the J gene lost 1 base, with 13 bases spanning the gap. The DNA for the CDR3 is TGTGCCAGCAGCTTGGAGGGGGCTTTATCCTACGAGCAGTACTTC. It codes for CASSLEGALSYEQYF.

The rearrangement joins TRBV10-3 to TRBJ1-2; TRBD1 is a possible D gene (6 bases). The CDR3 length is 12 residues. V was pared by 5 bases and J by 13 bases, with 17 bases between. Germline CDR1 is ENHRY and CDR2 is SYGVKD. The CDR3 here is CAISLAQGPGTF. The CDR3 DNA reads as TGTGCCATCAGTTTGGCGCAGGGGCCCGGCACCTTC.

The chain is built from TRBV27 and TRBJ2-7; 8 positions agree with TRBD1. V lost 3 bases, J lost 4 bases, and 5 bases stayed unmatched. Germline V gene data show CDR1 as MNHEY and CDR2 as SMNVEV (reference sequence). This CDR3 has 14 residues. The CDR3 coding sequence is TGTGCCAGCAGTTTCGTTCGACAGGGGTACGAGCAGTACTTC. This translates into CASSFVRQGYEQYF.

The genes are TRBV29-1 and TRBJ2-7; the D gene is possibly TRBD2 (6 bases). The V gene lost 7 bases and the J gene lost 5 bases, with 18 bases spanning the gap. Germline V gene lookup returns CDR1 SQVTM and CDR2 ANQGSEA. The CDR3 is 13 amino acids. The CDR3 nucleotides read TGCAGCGCCTACGGCGGGGACGTGAACGAGCAGTACTTC. It codes for CSAYGGDVNEQYF.

The V call is TRBV4-1, the J call TRBJ2-3, with 14 bases aligning to TRBD2. CDR1 and CDR2 from the germline V gene are MGHRA and YSYEKL. V shed 3 bases, J shed 4 bases, and the junction held 3 bases outside the gene matches. The CDR3 extends over 16 amino acids. The chain's CDR3 is CASSQGLAGVPDTQYF. Here the CDR3 DNA reads TGCGCCAGCAGCCAGGGACTAGCGGGAGTACCAGATACGCAGTATTTT.

The V and J genes are TRBV27 and TRBJ1-1; no firm D call. Trimming pared 2 bases from V and 5 bases from J, leaving 9 bases between. Germline V gene lookup returns CDR1 MNHEY and CDR2 SMNVEV (reference sequence). The CDR3 totals 13 residues. The CDR3 is CASSLGRRTEAFF. As DNA, the CDR3 is TGTGCCAGCAGTTTAGGGCGACGGACTGAAGCTTTCTTT.

The chain links TRBV7-2 to TRBJ1-2; 8 bases are a match to TRBD1. V trimming: 8 bases; J trimming: 7 bases; junction bases outside the gene matches: 9. Germline CDR1 and CDR2: SGHTA and FQGNSA. The CDR3 runs 13 residues. CDR3: CASFLDRVGGYTF. CDR3 DNA sequence: TGTGCCAGCTTCTTGGACAGGGTGGGTGGCTACACCTTC.

The chain recombines TRBV19 with TRBJ1-2; TRBD1 aligns across 7 bases. The CDR3 totals 13 residues. The germline V gene encodes CDR1 LNHDA and CDR2 SQIVND (reference sequence). V shed 8 bases and J 0 bases; nucleotides not matched to a gene: 3. The CDR3 DNA reads as TGTGCCAGTGTAGGGACAGCTAACTATGGCTACACCTTC. Protein sequence: CASVGTANYGYTF.

The chain employs TRBV7-9 and TRBJ1-2; 9 bases fit TRBD1. Germline-derived CDR1 and CDR2 are SEHNR and FQNEAQ (reference sequence). The CDR3 runs to 19 residues. J was trimmed by 0 bases and V by 4 bases; bases with no gene match: 15. CDR3 sequence: CASSSYVSWTGASNYGYTF. The CDR3, as DNA: TGTGCCAGCAGCTCCTATGTCAGTTGGACAGGGGCCTCTAACTATGGCTACACCTTC. The full variable domain, completed using reference TRBV7-9 and TRBJ1-2, is DTGVSQNPRHKITKRGQNVTFRCDPISEHNRLYWYRQTLGQGPEFLTYFQNEAQLEKSRLLSDRFSAERPKGSFSTLEIQRTEQGDSAMYLCASSSYVSWTGASNYGYTFGSGTRLTVV.